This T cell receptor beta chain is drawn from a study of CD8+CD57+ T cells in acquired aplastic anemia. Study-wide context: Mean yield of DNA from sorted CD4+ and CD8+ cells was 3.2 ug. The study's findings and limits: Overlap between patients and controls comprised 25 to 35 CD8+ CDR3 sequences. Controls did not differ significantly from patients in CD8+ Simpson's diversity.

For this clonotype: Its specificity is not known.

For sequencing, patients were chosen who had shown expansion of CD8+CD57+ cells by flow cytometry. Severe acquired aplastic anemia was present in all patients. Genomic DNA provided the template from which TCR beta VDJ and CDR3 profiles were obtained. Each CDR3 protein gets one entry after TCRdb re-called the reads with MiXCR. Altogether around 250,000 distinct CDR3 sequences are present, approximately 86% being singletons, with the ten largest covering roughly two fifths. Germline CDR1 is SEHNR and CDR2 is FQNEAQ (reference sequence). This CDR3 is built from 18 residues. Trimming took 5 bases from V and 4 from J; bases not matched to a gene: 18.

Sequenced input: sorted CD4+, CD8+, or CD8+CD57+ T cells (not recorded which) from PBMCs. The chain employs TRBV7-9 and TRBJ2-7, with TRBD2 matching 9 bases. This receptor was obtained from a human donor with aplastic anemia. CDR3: CASSPIGRGREGRYEQYF. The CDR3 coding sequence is TGTGCCAGCAGCCCGATAGGCCGGGGGCGGGAGGGCCGTTACGAGCAGTACTTC.